This TCR beta chain was sequenced during a study of T-cell reconstitution after alpha-beta-depleted transplantation in children. This clonotype was detected many times. Unique molecular identifiers were used to barcode this TCRbeta library. TCRdb passed the PCR reads through MiXCR, listing each CDR3 protein once. The sample has 200,000 to 300,000 distinct CDR3 sequences, approximately 12% seen once. The CDR3 length is 12 residues. V was cut by 3 bases and J by 5 bases, with 8 bases left in between. CDR1 and CDR2 from the germline V gene are SNHLY and FYNNEI. This chain joins TRBV2 and TRBJ2-7; D not resolved. The sample consisted of PBMCs from the stem cell graft donor, taken from the stem cell graft. The receptor comes from a human donor who donated a stem cell graft to a child with acute lymphoblastic leukemia. The CDR3 DNA reads as TGTGCCAGCAGTGATTACAGCCACGAGCAGTACTTC. Amino acid sequence: CASSDYSHEQYF.